This T cell receptor (beta chain) was captured by sequencing in a study of blood T cells in healthy people across ages. V dropped 2 bases and J dropped 1; count of bases not matched to a gene: 6. The CDR3 extends over 16 amino acids. CDR1 and CDR2 from the germline V gene are SGHRS and YFSETQ. With a J-beta primer mix and a sample-barcoded 5' primer, a second PCR ran roughly 6 to 11 cycles. Every sample gave at least 3 million paired-end reads containing CDR3. TCRdb reanalysed the 5' RACE reads using MiXCR and keeps one entry per CDR3 protein. The sample contains fewer than 2 million distinct CDR3 sequences, about 39% of which appear only once.

The V and J genes are TRBV5-1 and TRBJ2-3; 8 bases agree with TRBD1. This TCR was recovered from a human donor in good health. The sequencing input was blood. CDR3 nucleotide sequence: TGCGCCAGCAGCTTACCGACAGGGGTTCGCACAGATACGCAGTATTTT. This translates into CASSLPTGVRTDTQYF. The complete variable domain, with remaining parts taken from reference TRBV5-1 and TRBJ2-3, reads KAGVTQTPRYLIKTRGQQVTLSCSPISGHRSVSWYQQTPGQGLQFLFEYFSETQRNKGNFPGRFSGRQFSNSRSEMNVSTLELGDSALYLCASSLPTGVRTDTQYFGPGTRLTVL.